These 7 T cell receptor beta chains were sequenced from one sample in a study of PD-1 blockade in classical Hodgkin lymphoma. As to time point: newly diagnosed, previously untreated cHL patient sample. Magnetic negative selection of thawed PBMCs was the method by which CD4+ T cells were purified. Measured with immunoSEQ multiplex PCR; TCRdb has only the in-frame clones, and not every one. The sample holds about 14,000 clones, 86% seen once. The sample consisted of CD4+ T cells from blood. The receptor set was obtained from a human donor with classical Hodgkin lymphoma.

The chain is built from TRBV4-2 and TRBJ1-1; D possibly corresponds to TRBD1 (6 bases). Trimming stripped 7 bases from V and 11 bases from J, with 20 bases between. Germline-derived CDR1 and CDR2 are LGHNA and YNFKEQ. This CDR3 has 13 residues. DNA of the CDR3: TGTGCCAGCACCGGTACGACCAGGGGATTCGCTTTCTTT. It encodes CASTGTTRGFAFF.

The V call is TRBV4-2, the J call TRBJ2-3; 8 positions agree with TRBD2. In germline, CDR1 is LGHNA, CDR2 YNFKEQ. Trimming at V came to 1 base and at J to 0 bases, leaving 18 bases not matched to a gene. CDR3 length: 21 amino acids. In DNA, the CDR3 is TGTGCCAGCAGCCAAGTACGTACTAGCGGCTACCTAGTACAAAGCACAGATACGCAGTATTTT. It encodes CASSQVRTSGYLVQSTDTQYF.

V usage is TRBV19 and J usage is TRBJ2-5, with 8 bases that match TRBD1. J was trimmed by 5 bases and V by 3 bases; bases with no gene match: 11. CDR1 and CDR2 (germline): LNHDA, SQIVND (reference sequence). The CDR3 length is 16 residues. This CDR3 is CASSIRTGSVRETQYF. In DNA form, the CDR3 reads TGTGCCAGTAGTATCCGGACAGGGTCAGTGCGGGAGACCCAGTACTTC.

The sample holds a few counts of this clone. This sequence joins TRBV7-2 and TRBJ2-1; 12 nucleotides line up with TRBD2. The germline V gene encodes CDR1 SGHTA and CDR2 FQGNSA. The CDR3 consists of 16 residues. J lost 8 bases, V lost 4 bases, and 9 bases had no gene match. In DNA, the CDR3 is TGTGCCAGCAGCTCACGCCGCCTAGCGGGAGGGGATGAGCAGTTCTTC. Residues: CASSSRRLAGGDEQFF.

The chain carries TRBV5-1 and TRBJ2-7; a possible D gene is TRBD1 (6 bases). The germline gives CDR1 SGHRS, CDR2 YFSETQ. CDR3 length: 15 residues. Deletions cut 1 base from V and 0 bases from J, with 11 bases between. CDR3: CASSLQGTSSYEQYF. CDR3 DNA sequence: TGCGCCAGCAGCTTGCAGGGGACGAGCTCCTACGAGCAGTACTTC. The whole variable domain, filled in from reference TRBV5-1 and TRBJ2-7, reads KAGVTQTPRYLIKTRGQQVTLSCSPISGHRSVSWYQQTPGQGLQFLFEYFSETQRNKGNFPGRFSGRQFSNSRSEMNVSTLELGDSALYLCASSLQGTSSYEQYFGPGTRLTVT.

This clone was seen only once. The chain is built from TRBV28 and TRBJ1-5, with D possibly being TRBD1 (6 bases). With 4 bases removed from V and 0 bases from J, the gap between germline ends came to 10 bases. The germline CDR1 and CDR2 sequences are MDHEN and SYDVKM. The length of the CDR3 is 15 residues. CDR3 loop: CASSSGQFSNQPQHF. CDR3 nucleotides: TGTGCCAGCAGTTCAGGACAGTTTAGCAATCAGCCCCAGCATTTT.

The chain has TRBV27 and TRBJ2-1, with D possibly TRBD2 on 6 matching bases. V was clipped by 6 bases and J by 5 bases, with 11 bases between them. This CDR3 comprises 13 residues. Per germline, CDR1 MNHEY and CDR2 SMNVEV (reference sequence). CDR3 region: CASRGLLDNEQFF. Here the CDR3 DNA reads TGTGCCAGCAGGGGACTGCTCGACAATGAGCAGTTCTTC.